The 26 T cell receptor beta chains below come from one sample, sequenced in a study of regulatory T cells in long-lasting Graves disease. The authors built TCR beta libraries using iRepertoire HTBI primers and Arm-PCR of CDR3 regions. Each CDR3 protein gets one entry after TCRdb re-called the multiplex PCR reads with MiXCR. The sample records 350,000 to 400,000 distinct CDR3 sequences, 15% being singletons. Time point here: newly diagnosed GD, antithyroid drugs for less than 3 months. From RNA extracted from PBMCs, the TCR library was made. The source was peripheral blood mononuclear cells (PBMCs), collected at new diagnosis, from a patient treated with antithyroid drugs. These receptors all stem from a female donor with Graves disease.

This clonotype was picked up a small number of times. For the CDR3, the DNA is TGCAGTGCTAGAGATGGGTCCTGGGCCAAAAACATTCAGTACTTC. Its protein is CSARDGSWAKNIQYF. V is TRBV20-1 and J is TRBJ2-4; D unclear. The CDR3 spans 15 residues. Trimming took 0 bases from V and 1 from J, leaving 10 bases between them. From germline, CDR1 is DFQATT and CDR2 SNEGSKA (reference sequence).

There are a few counts of this clonotype. The chain couples TRBV6-1 to TRBJ1-2; no firm D call. Germline V lookup: CDR1 MNHNS, CDR2 SASEGT. The CDR3 runs to 16 residues. The germline V and J ends were trimmed by 5 bases and 2 bases, with 18 bases remaining between them. CDR3: CASSPAWLTGNYGYTF. CDR3 bases: TGTGCCAGCAGTCCCGCGTGGCTAACCGGCAACTATGGCTACACCTTC.

This clonotype was seen at least ten times. The chain combines TRBV6-5 with TRBJ1-3, with 9 bases matching TRBD1. The CDR3 runs 17 residues. V was clipped by 4 bases and J by 0 bases; unmatched bases: 7. Germline-derived CDR1 and CDR2 are MNHEY and SVGAGI. CDR3 amino acids: CASSLRTGALSGNTIYF. The CDR3 DNA sequence: TGTGCCAGCAGTTTAAGGACAGGGGCCCTCTCTGGAAACACCATATATTTT.

In this sample, this clonotype turned up many times. The chain has TRBV11-3 and TRBJ2-1; 9 positions agree with TRBD1. The junction had 6 bases not matched to a gene; V was cut back by 4 bases and J by 8 bases. The V gene's germline CDR1 is SGHNT and CDR2 YENEEA. The CDR3 sequence is 14 residues long. Here the CDR3 reads CASSSGTGKDEQFF. CDR3 bases: TGTGCCAGCAGCTCCGGGACAGGGAAGGATGAGCAGTTCTTC.

The V gene is TRBV7-2, the J gene TRBJ2-3, with 9 bases that match TRBD1. The trim removed 6 bases at V and 2 bases at J, leaving 9 bases unmatched. The CDR3 totals 16 residues. Germline lookup yields CDR1 SGHTA and CDR2 FQGNSA. DNA for the CDR3: TGTGCCAGCAGGCCTACGGACAGGGGACTCACAGATACGCAGTATTTT. It translates to CASRPTDRGLTDTQYF.

The table lists this clonotype with a few counts. At one end the junction does not follow the germline gene, possibly because of a read error. The chain carries TRBV5-1 and TRBJ1-1; D not certain. The germline CDR1 and CDR2 sequences are SGHRS and YFSETQ. The CDR3 covers 16 residues. The CDR3 sequence is CAGSPLADGLNTEAFF. As DNA, the CDR3 is TGCGCCGGCAGCCCCCTGGCAGACGGGCTGAACACTGAAGCTTTCTTT.

The chain has TRBV7-6 and TRBJ2-2; TRBD2 is a possible D gene (6 bases). V dropped 3 bases and J dropped 5 bases, with 16 bases sitting between them. CDR1 SGHVS and CDR2 FNYEAQ come from the germline V gene. This CDR3 contains 16 residues. This CDR3 is CASSFTPAGHTGELFF. CDR3 sequence (DNA): TGTGCCAGCAGCTTTACCCCAGCGGGTCATACCGGGGAGCTGTTTTTT.

Points on this clonotype: The junction departs from germline at one end; a sequencing error may be responsible. This chain uses TRBV12-3 or TRBV12-4 with TRBJ2-1, with D possibly matching TRBD1 (7 bases). The CDR3 has 14 residues. The CDR3 DNA reads as TGCGCCAGCAGCCAGGGGGGAGTGGGCAATGAGCAGTTCTTC. Protein product: CASSQGGVGNEQFF.

This clonotype showed up many times. V is TRBV27 and J is TRBJ2-1; 7 bases agree with TRBD2. The ends lost 6 bases at V and 0 bases at J; junction bases unmatched: 5. CDR1 and CDR2 from the germline V gene are MNHEY and SMNVEV (reference sequence). The CDR3 is 15 residues long. CDR3 in amino acids: CASRGWTSSYNEQFF. The CDR3 DNA is TGTGCCAGCAGAGGATGGACTAGCTCCTACAATGAGCAGTTCTTC.

This clonotype showed up just a few times. The V and J genes are TRBV5-1 and TRBJ2-1, with 8 bases lining up with TRBD1. The CDR3 is made up of 14 amino acids. CDR1 is SGHRS, CDR2 YFSETQ, per germline. With V trimmed by 4 bases and J by 5 bases, 5 bases remained unmatched. The CDR3 region is CASSPDRVDNEQFF. In DNA form, the CDR3 reads TGCGCCAGCAGCCCGGACAGGGTCGACAATGAGCAGTTCTTC.

The V and J genes are TRBV7-2 and TRBJ2-2; possible D gene TRBD2, 7 bases. This CDR3 has 15 residues. V gave up 2 bases and J gave up 4 bases, with 11 bases separating them. Germline values: CDR1 SGHTA, CDR2 FQGNSA. This CDR3 reads CASSLKGGGTGELFF. The DNA for the CDR3 is TGTGCCAGCAGCTTAAAGGGAGGGGGCACCGGGGAGCTGTTTTTT.

V is TRBV19 and J is TRBJ1-5; tentative D call: TRBD1 (5 bases). V was pared by 2 bases and J by 2 bases, with 10 bases between. Germline loops: CDR1 LNHDA, CDR2 SQIVND (reference sequence). This CDR3 has 15 residues. The CDR3 protein is CASSIQGRGNQPQHF. The CDR3 nucleotides are TGTGCCAGTAGTATACAGGGAAGGGGCAATCAGCCCCAGCATTTT.

At least ten counts were recorded for this clonotype. CDR3 region: CASSLMAGTTSTDTQYF. Here the CDR3 DNA reads TGTGCCAGCAGTTTAATGGCCGGTACCACTAGCACAGATACGCAGTATTTT. V gene TRBV27 combines with J gene TRBJ2-3; D gene unclear. The germline CDR1 and CDR2 sequences are MNHEY and SMNVEV (reference sequence). This CDR3 has 17 amino acids. Trimming removed 2 bases from V and 0 bases from J, with 15 bases in between.

This clonotype appeared a few times. The junction departs from the called germline gene at one end, perhaps through a read error. V usage is TRBV14 and J usage is TRBJ1-1, with 7 bases that match TRBD1. The CDR3 has 15 amino acids. CDR1 is SGHDN, CDR2 FVKESK, per germline. CDR3 sequence (DNA): TGTGCCAGCAGCCGGCAGACAGGGACGAACACTGAAGTTTTCTTT. This encodes CASSRQTGTNTEVFF.

The V gene is TRBV28, the J gene TRBJ2-7, with 12 positions matching TRBD2. The V segment lost 4 bases and the J segment 2 bases; nucleotides outside the gene matches: 3. Germline V gene data show CDR1 as MDHEN and CDR2 as SYDVKM. This CDR3 contains 15 residues. For the CDR3, the DNA is TGTGCCAGCAGTTCGCTAGCGGGAGGGCCCTACGAGCAGTACTTC. Its translation: CASSSLAGGPYEQYF.

This clonotype came up many times. V and J are TRBV3-1 and TRBJ2-5; tentatively, D is TRBD1 (5 bases). Trimming left V 6 bases short and J 1 base short, with 18 bases between. This CDR3 spans 16 amino acids. Germline V gene lookup returns CDR1 LGHDT and CDR2 YNNKEL (reference sequence). The CDR3 protein is CASSQAYGASQETQYF. The CDR3 DNA sequence: TGTGCCAGCAGTCAGGCCTATGGGGCGTCCCAAGAGACCCAGTACTTC.

A single count supports this clonotype. The chain is built from TRBV5-1 and TRBJ2-1; 7 bases are a match to TRBD2. Germline trimming cut 2 bases from V and 7 bases from J; bases unmatched to any gene: 6. CDR1 and CDR2 from the germline V gene are SGHRS and YFSETQ. The CDR3 is made up of 14 amino acids. The CDR3 spells CASSFGGGGNEQFF. Here the CDR3 DNA reads TGCGCCAGCAGCTTTGGCGGGGGAGGGAATGAGCAGTTCTTC.

This clonotype has at least ten counts. The chain uses TRBV6-1 and TRBJ2-2; tentatively, D is TRBD1 (5 bases). The CDR3 sequence is 15 residues long. The germline V gene encodes CDR1 MNHNS and CDR2 SASEGT. Trimming left V 6 bases short and J 1 base short, with 12 bases between. DNA for the CDR3: TGTGCCAGCAGAGGGGCGGCGATGAACACCGGGGAGCTGTTTTTT. It encodes CASRGAAMNTGELFF.

This clonotype was seen many times. V and J are TRBV20-1 and TRBJ1-3; unclear D gene. With 6 bases removed from V and 3 bases from J, the gap between germline ends came to 15 bases. CDR1 is DFQATT, CDR2 SNEGSKA, per germline (reference sequence). This CDR3 is 14 amino acids long. Here the CDR3 DNA reads TGCAGTGCCAAGATCGGCGTTCTTGGAAACACCATATATTTT. Its protein product is CSAKIGVLGNTIYF.

This clonotype was detected many times. This sequence joins TRBV20-1 and TRBJ1-1, with 7 bases matching TRBD1. This CDR3 region has 14 residues. Losses at the gene ends were 3 bases for V and 6 bases for J; bases not matched to a gene: 10. From germline, CDR1 is DFQATT and CDR2 SNEGSKA (reference sequence). CDR3 sequence (DNA): TGCAGTGCTAGGCGAGGGGGCCTTGAGCCTGAAGCTTTCTTT. It yields the protein CSARRGGLEPEAFF.

This chain links TRBV10-1 with TRBJ2-4, with 8 nucleotides matching TRBD1. J lost 13 bases, V lost 5 bases, and 16 bases had no gene match. The CDR3 runs to 15 residues. CDR1 is WNHNN, CDR2 SYGVQD, per germline (reference sequence). The CDR3 protein is CASSRGQGSYNEQYF. The DNA of the CDR3 is TGCGCCAGCAGTAGAGGACAGGGCTCCTACAATGAGCAGTACTTC.

This clonotype came up many times. The rearrangement joins TRBV20-1 to TRBJ2-5; TRBD2 aligns across 14 bases. Germline V gene lookup returns CDR1 DFQATT and CDR2 SNEGSKA (reference sequence). Germline trimming cut 6 bases from V and 4 bases from J; bases unmatched to any gene: 4. The length of the CDR3 is 14 residues. The CDR3 reads CSAGTSGSGETQYF. CDR3 nucleotide sequence: TGCAGTGCCGGGACTAGCGGGAGCGGAGAGACCCAGTACTTC.

About this clonotype itself: Relative to the germline gene, one junction end is altered; a read error may explain this. The chain recombines TRBV3-1 with TRBJ2-7; D is possibly TRBD1 (6 bases). The CDR3 runs 14 residues. Germline V gene lookup returns CDR1 LGHDT and CDR2 YNNKEL (reference sequence). CDR3 bases: TGTGCCAGCAGCCCACAAAGGGCCGGGACAAAGCACCACTTC. Amino acid sequence: CASSPQRAGTKHHF.

This clonotype was detected only a few times. The CDR3 does not close with the conserved phenylalanine or tryptophan, likely indicating a read error. The chain is built from TRBV9 and TRBJ2-3; the match to TRBD1 covers 9 bases. After removal of 0 bases from V and 7 bases from J, the junction contained 6 bases not matched to a gene. CDR3 length equals 15 residues. CDR1 is SGDLS and CDR2 is YYNGEE in the germline V gene. The CDR3 spells CASSVAETGGYTQYL. DNA for the CDR3: TGTGCCAGCAGCGTAGCCGAAACAGGGGGCTATACGCAGTATCTT.

This clonotype was counted once. This chain joins TRBV18 and TRBJ2-3; TRBD2 might be the D (5 bases). The CDR3 has 16 residues. The germline V gene has CDR1 KGHSH and CDR2 LQKENI. Trimming pared 2 bases from V and 0 bases from J, leaving 12 bases between. CDR3 nucleotide sequence: TGTGCCAGCTCACCAATTCCCAGCGGCAGCACAGATACGCAGTATTTT. Residues: CASSPIPSGSTDTQYF.

Concerning this clonotype itself: A clone one base away is much larger, so this may be a read error. V usage is TRBV27 and J usage is TRBJ2-1; D unclear. CDR3 length equals 13 residues. V was shortened by 4 bases and J by 2 bases, with 6 bases between the two germline ends. From germline, CDR1 is MNHEY and CDR2 SMNVEV (reference sequence). This CDR3 is CASSSVTYNEQFF. As DNA, the CDR3 is TGTGCCAGCAGTTCTGTAACCTACAATGAGCAGTTCTTC.